Listed here are 32 T cell receptor beta chains from one sample, sequenced in a study of shared clonotypes between healthy human individuals. Here immunoSEQ multiplex PCR was the method, and the copy in TCRdb shows in-frame clones only, minus some. The data hold approximately 2,300,000 clones, with 80% to 95% observed a single time. Sequencing was performed on naive CD4+ T cells from PBMCs. Subset noted: CD45RA+ positively selected. The receptors originated from a man aged 18-30 years in good health. Some clones in this sample may be carry-over from other donors' samples.

The chain has TRBV6-1 and TRBJ2-3; 7 nucleotides agree with TRBD1. The CDR3 is 15 residues long. Trimming removed 4 bases from V and 4 bases from J; junction bases left unmatched: 8. Germline loops: CDR1 MNHNS, CDR2 SASEGT. The CDR3 sequence is CASSGQGAEPDTQYF. The CDR3 coding sequence is TGTGCCAGCAGTGGACAGGGAGCTGAGCCAGATACGCAGTATTTT.

V gene TRBV14 combines with J gene TRBJ1-2; D not resolved. CDR1 is SGHDN and CDR2 is FVKESK in the germline V gene. Trimming took off 0 bases at V and 4 bases at J, with 3 bases between the two ends. This CDR3 spans 12 amino acids. CDR3 coding DNA: TGTGCCAGCAGCCAAGACGGCTATGGCTACACCTTC. This encodes CASSQDGYGYTF.

The chain combines TRBV7-6 with TRBJ2-5; 7 bases match TRBD2. CDR3 length equals 12 residues. Trimming at V came to 4 bases and at J to 5 bases, leaving 1 base not matched to a gene. Germline V CDR1 and CDR2: SGHVS, FNYEAQ. CDR3 loop: CASSWGGETQYF. DNA of the CDR3: TGTGCCAGCAGCTGGGGGGGTGAGACCCAGTACTTC.

The rearrangement uses TRBV29-1 and TRBJ2-7; TRBD2 might be the D (6 bases). V lost 6 bases to trimming and J lost 1 base, with 19 bases between them. The germline gives CDR1 SQVTM, CDR2 ANQGSEA. This CDR3 is 15 amino acids long. CDR3 residues: CSVPGSASDSYEQYF. The CDR3 DNA reads TGCAGCGTCCCCGGGTCGGCTAGCGATTCCTACGAGCAGTACTTC.

This clone has a single count. J is TRBJ2-7 and V is TRBV5-5; TRBD1 is a possible D gene (6 bases). Trimming left V 4 bases short and J 2 bases short, with 10 bases between. CDR1 is SGHKS, CDR2 YYEKEE, per germline (reference sequence). The CDR3 covers 13 residues. The CDR3 reads CASSPDSPYEQYF. CDR3 bases: TGTGCCAGCAGCCCGGACAGTCCCTACGAGCAGTACTTC.

As concerns this clone: This sample also contains other DNA sequences that code for the same CDR3. V is TRBV7-3 and J is TRBJ2-2; 7 nucleotides align to TRBD1. The V segment lost 4 bases and the J segment 4 bases; nucleotides outside the gene matches: 6. Germline values: CDR1 SGHTA, CDR2 FQGTGA. The CDR3 spans 15 residues. CDR3 region: CASSSQGRGTGELFF. The CDR3 nucleotides read TGTGCCAGCAGCTCACAGGGGCGCGGCACCGGGGAGCTGTTTTTT.

The V and J genes are TRBV5-6 and TRBJ2-1; D tentatively fits TRBD1 or TRBD2 (5 bases each). Germline V lookup: CDR1 SGHDT, CDR2 YYEEEE. This CDR3 is 13 amino acids long. Trimming took off 4 bases at V and 9 bases at J, with 14 bases between the two ends. The CDR3 coding sequence is TGTGCCAGCAGCAAACGGGGCGAATCTGAGCAGTTCTTC. This encodes CASSKRGESEQFF.

The chain recombines TRBV5-4 with TRBJ2-1; the match to TRBD2 covers 9 bases. With V trimmed by 3 bases and J by 3 bases, 16 bases remained unmatched. CDR1 and CDR2 (germline): SGHNT, YYREEE (reference sequence). The CDR3 length is 19 residues. CDR3 in DNA: TGTGCCAGCAGCTCACTTTTTAGCGGGAGACCCAGGGGCTACAATGAGCAGTTCTTC. Amino acid sequence: CASSSLFSGRPRGYNEQFF. Combining the CDR3 with reference TRBV5-4 and TRBJ2-1 gives the whole variable domain ETGVTQSPTHLIKTRGQQVTLRCSSQSGHNTVSWYQQALGQGPQFIFQYYREEENGRGNFPPRFSGLQFPNYSSELNVNALELDDSALYLCASSSLFSGRPRGYNEQFFGPGTRLTVL.

The chain has TRBV7-9 and TRBJ2-7, with no clear D. The CDR3 runs 15 residues. V lost 1 base and J lost 3, with 13 bases in between. Per the germline V gene, CDR1 is SEHNR and CDR2 is FQNEAQ (reference sequence). The CDR3 sequence is CASSLVGRKSYEQYF. In nucleotides, the CDR3 is TGTGCCAGCAGCTTAGTAGGCAGAAAAAGCTACGAGCAGTACTTC.

The chain joins TRBV7-2 to TRBJ2-4; D is uncertain. In germline, CDR1 is SGHTA, CDR2 FQGNSA. V lost 1 base, J lost 15 bases, and 10 bases lay in between. This CDR3 region has 11 residues. The CDR3 nucleotides are TGTGCCAGCAGCTTAGGCGGCCCGCGGTACTTC. Protein: CASSLGGPRYF.

The chain combines TRBV7-8 with TRBJ1-2; tentative D call: TRBD1 (6 bases). Trimming removed 1 base from V and 0 bases from J, with 9 bases in between. From germline, CDR1 is SGHVS and CDR2 FQNEAQ. The CDR3 has 15 amino acids. The CDR3 bases are TGTGCCAGCAGCTTAGACAGGGCGACTAACTATGGCTACACCTTC. This codes for CASSLDRATNYGYTF.

Comment on this clone: The same CDR3 arises from other DNA sequences in this sample as well. This sequence joins TRBV5-1 and TRBJ2-2; D may be TRBD1 or TRBD2 (6 bases each). V was pared by 0 bases and J by 3 bases, with 9 bases between. The CDR3 covers 15 residues. Germline V gene lookup returns CDR1 SGHRS and CDR2 YFSETQ. The chain's CDR3 is CASSLEGGHTGELFF. The CDR3 DNA is TGCGCCAGCAGCTTGGAGGGGGGTCACACCGGGGAGCTGTTTTTT.

The chain links TRBV7-2 to TRBJ2-1, with 14 bases matching TRBD2. V shed 5 bases and J 4 bases; nucleotides not matched to a gene: 7. Germline V gives CDR1 SGHTA, CDR2 FQGNSA. The CDR3 has 17 residues. This CDR3 is CASSARTSGRTYNEQFF. In DNA, the CDR3 is TGTGCCAGCAGCGCGCGGACTAGCGGGAGGACGTACAATGAGCAGTTCTTC.

The rearrangement links TRBV11-3 to TRBJ2-6; 7 nucleotides agree with TRBD1. The length of the CDR3 is 16 residues. Germline V CDR1 and CDR2: SGHNT, YENEEA. After removal of 4 bases from V and 3 bases from J, the junction contained 6 bases not matched to a gene. In nucleotides, the CDR3 is TGTGCCAGCAGCTCGTACAGGGGAAGTGGGGCCAACGTCCTGACTTTC. This gives the protein CASSSYRGSGANVLTF.

The chain employs TRBV5-4 and TRBJ2-6, with D possibly TRBD1 on 5 matching bases. There are 17 residues in the CDR3. Germline V CDR1 and CDR2: SGHNT, YYREEE (reference sequence). The V end was cut by 3 bases, the J end by 3 bases, with 16 bases between. The CDR3 here is CASSSGGAAFGANVLTF. CDR3 DNA: TGTGCCAGCAGCTCCGGTGGGGCAGCTTTTGGGGCCAACGTCCTGACTTTC.

To note about this clone: The identical CDR3 is also encoded by other nucleotide sequences in the sample. The chain links TRBV6-5 to TRBJ2-5, with unresolved D. CDR3 length: 13 residues. V was pared by 0 bases and J by 4 bases, with 6 bases between. CDR1 is MNHEY and CDR2 is SVGAGI in the germline V gene. CDR3 bases: TGTGCCAGCAGTTACTCGCCCGGAGAGACCCAGTACTTC. Protein: CASSYSPGETQYF.

The chain is built from TRBV27 and TRBJ2-3; tentative D call: TRBD1 (6 bases). Per the germline V gene, CDR1 is MNHEY and CDR2 is SMNVEV (reference sequence). V was pared by 6 bases and J by 5 bases, with 12 bases between. The CDR3 length is 13 residues. The CDR3 DNA sequence: TGTGCCAGCAGCCGACAGGCGGGAGATACGCAGTATTTT. Residues: CASSRQAGDTQYF.

This sequence joins TRBV6-5 and TRBJ2-3, with TRBD2 as a possible D gene (5 bases). Trimming left V 4 bases short and J 0 bases short, with 14 bases between. CDR1 MNHEY and CDR2 SVGAGI come from the germline V gene. The CDR3 runs 16 residues. For the CDR3, the DNA is TGTGCCAGCAGTTCCCCGGGGAGCGGAAGCACAGATACGCAGTATTTT. This gives the protein CASSSPGSGSTDTQYF.

The chain couples TRBV5-4 to TRBJ2-1, with TRBD2 matching over 11 bases. From germline, CDR1 is SGHNT and CDR2 YYREEE (reference sequence). V lost 5 bases to trimming and J lost 4 bases; unmatched junction nucleotides: 8. This CDR3 has 16 amino acids. The CDR3 reads CASSKLAGAHYNEQFF. As DNA, the CDR3 is TGTGCCAGCAGTAAACTAGCGGGAGCACATTACAATGAGCAGTTCTTC.

This chain connects TRBV27 to TRBJ1-1, with D possibly TRBD1 on 5 matching bases. The V end lost 3 bases, the J end lost 3 bases, and 11 bases lay between the germline ends. Germline lookup yields CDR1 MNHEY and CDR2 SMNVEV (reference sequence). This CDR3 spans 14 amino acids. DNA for the CDR3: TGTGCCAGCAGTTTTGGGGGGGGATACACTGAAGCTTTCTTT. Its translation: CASSFGGGYTEAFF.

The V gene is TRBV30, the J gene TRBJ2-6; D gene uncertain. CDR3 length: 11 amino acids. CDR1 is GTSNPN, CDR2 SVGIG, per germline (reference sequence). With 3 bases removed from V and 4 bases from J, the gap between germline ends came to 1 base. CDR3 residues: CAWRGANVLTF. The CDR3 DNA is TGTGCCTGGAGAGGGGCCAACGTCCTGACTTTC.

In DNA, the CDR3 is TGTGCCAGCAGCCAAGTGGAGGGAGCCGGGGAGCTGTTTTTT. As protein: CASSQVEGAGELFF. V gene TRBV14 combines with J gene TRBJ2-2, with TRBD2 as a possible D gene (6 bases). Germline V gene lookup returns CDR1 SGHDN and CDR2 FVKESK. Trimming shortened V by 1 base and J by 6 bases, and 9 bases separated the two germline ends. This CDR3 is 14 amino acids long.

J is TRBJ2-7 and V is TRBV7-6; D might be TRBD1 or TRBD2, each matching 5 bases. Germline CDR1 is SGHVS and CDR2 is FNYEAQ. V lost 4 bases and J 6 bases, leaving 19 bases between the germline ends. CDR3 length: 15 residues. The CDR3 sequence: CASSSPLGERGEQYF. The DNA of the CDR3 is TGTGCCAGCAGCTCCCCCCTGGGGGAGCGAGGCGAGCAGTACTTC. The full variable domain, with the rest looked up from reference TRBV7-6 and TRBJ2-7, is GAGVSQSPRYKVTKRGQDVALRCDPISGHVSLYWYRQALGQGPEFLTYFNYEAQQDKSGLPNDRFSAERPEGSISTLTIQRTEQRDSAMYRCASSSPLGERGEQYFGPGTRLTVT.

CDR3 sequence (DNA): TGTGCCAGCAGTGCCCAGGGGGCCTTGGGAAACACCATATATTTT. This gives the protein CASSAQGALGNTIYF. The genes are TRBV28 and TRBJ1-3; TRBD1 matches at 8 bases. The CDR3 has 15 residues. V shed 5 bases, J shed 4 bases, and the junction held 7 bases outside the gene matches. CDR1 is MDHEN and CDR2 is SYDVKM in the germline V gene.

The chain carries TRBV5-1 and TRBJ1-4, with 7 positions matching TRBD1. The CDR3 has 15 residues. The germline V gene has CDR1 SGHRS and CDR2 YFSETQ. With V trimmed by 3 bases and J by 4 bases, 6 bases remained unmatched. The CDR3 DNA is TGCGCCAGCAGCTCCCAGGGACAGCATAATGAAAAACTGTTTTTT. Translation gives CASSSQGQHNEKLFF.

This chain links TRBV6-4 with TRBJ1-1; a possible D gene is TRBD1 (5 bases). Germline V gene data show CDR1 as MRHNA and CDR2 as SNTAGT. V gave up 10 bases and J gave up 0 bases, with 21 bases separating them. The CDR3 has 16 amino acids. The CDR3 loop reads CATHLRWRGMNTEAFF. Here the CDR3 DNA reads TGTGCCACCCACCTGAGATGGAGGGGCATGAACACTGAAGCTTTCTTT.

The CDR3 loop reads CASSMYGRTQNSNQPQHF. As DNA, the CDR3 is TGTGCCAGTAGTATGTATGGCAGGACTCAAAATAGCAATCAGCCCCAGCATTTT. This sequence joins TRBV19 and TRBJ1-5, with D uncertain. Germline assignment: CDR1 LNHDA and CDR2 SQIVND (reference sequence). Trimming stripped 3 bases from V and 0 bases from J, with 18 bases between. This CDR3 region has 18 residues.

V is TRBV7-9 and J is TRBJ2-3; TRBD2 matches 8 bases. The CDR3 sequence is 16 residues long. Germline values: CDR1 SEHNR, CDR2 FQNEAQ (reference sequence). Trimming at V came to 6 bases and at J to 3 bases, leaving 11 bases not matched to a gene. CDR3 in amino acids: CASRGPLSGRTDTQYF. In nucleotides, the CDR3 is TGTGCCAGCAGAGGCCCCCTCAGCGGGAGAACAGATACGCAGTATTTT.

This sequence joins TRBV6-1 and TRBJ2-7; 8 bases map to TRBD2. The germline V gene has CDR1 MNHNS and CDR2 SASEGT. V shed 10 bases and J 4 bases; nucleotides not matched to a gene: 3. The CDR3 runs 11 residues. The CDR3 reads CATGGGYEQYF. In DNA form, the CDR3 reads TGTGCCACGGGGGGGGGTTACGAGCAGTACTTC.

The V gene is TRBV10-3, the J gene TRBJ1-5; no clear D gene. CDR3 length: 13 residues. V dropped 8 bases and J dropped 7 bases, with 15 bases sitting between them. CDR1 is ENHRY, CDR2 SYGVKD, per germline. In nucleotides, the CDR3 is TGTGCCATCTCGAGGGAACCGAGGCAGCCCCAGCATTTT. Translation gives CAISREPRQPQHF.

This CDR3 reads CASSLSGIYNEQFF. The CDR3 nucleotides are TGTGCCAGCAGCTTAAGCGGGATCTACAATGAGCAGTTCTTC. The chain has TRBV7-8 and TRBJ2-1; 7 nucleotides align to TRBD2. CDR1 and CDR2 from the germline V gene are SGHVS and FQNEAQ. V was pared by 2 bases and J by 3 bases, with 1 base of the junction left unmatched. The CDR3 contains 14 residues.

The rearrangement joins TRBV29-1 to TRBJ2-7, with TRBD1 matching 8 bases. V was pared by 4 bases and J by 6 bases, with 8 bases of the junction left unmatched. This CDR3 contains 13 residues. Germline-derived CDR1 and CDR2 are SQVTM and ANQGSEA. The CDR3 is CSVVTGGIREQYF. The CDR3 nucleotides read TGCAGCGTTGTCACAGGGGGAATCCGCGAGCAGTACTTC.